These T cell receptor beta chains were read from a single sample in a study of technical replicates of blood from a handful of donors. The data were produced by immunoSEQ multiplex PCR, yet TCRdb's version contains in-frame clones alone and is incomplete. Of roughly 70,000 clones in the sample, approximately 90% are singletons; the top ten hold around 4.5%. The sequenced material came from PBMCs. All receptors derive from a human donor in good health. Some clones in this sample may be carry-over from other donors' samples. Each CDR3 is given with its conserved first and last residue. The D gene is left open where the match is weak. Size is omitted from some rows. Given values are once, few, many or a class for expanded clones.

J gene,V gene,clone size,D gene,CDR3 protein,CDR3 DNA
TRBJ2-7,TRBV5-1,-,TRBD1,CASNPGTASYEQYF,TGCGCCAGCAACCCCGGGACAGCAAGCTACGAGCAGTACTTC
TRBJ2-7,TRBV7-2,-,TRBD2,CASSLVPSGHEQYF,TGTGCCAGCAGCTTAGTCCCTAGCGGTCACGAGCAGTACTTC
TRBJ2-7,TRBV5-5,-,-,CASSLRPGEAYEQYF,TGTGCCAGCAGCTTGAGGCCAGGGGAAGCCTACGAGCAGTACTTC
TRBJ2-5,TRBV9,-,TRBD2,CASTPSGREETQYF,TGTGCCAGCACCCCGAGTGGGAGGGAAGAGACCCAGTACTTC
TRBJ2-2,TRBV4-3,-,-,CASSQDPLTGELFF,TGCGCCAGCAGCCAAGATCCACTTACCGGGGAGCTGTTTTTT
TRBJ2-1,TRBV9,-,-,CASSVRSDLSSGVEQFF,TGTGCCAGCAGCGTACGCTCGGATCTTTCGTCGGGGGTTGAGCAGTTCTTC
TRBJ1-2,TRBV7-9,few,TRBD1,CASSSVADRLSNYGYTF,TGTGCCAGCAGCTCCGTCGCGGACAGGTTGTCTAACTATGGCTACACCTTC
TRBJ2-7,TRBV5-1,-,TRBD2,CASSLAAGTSGGEQYF,TGCGCCAGCAGCTTGGCCGCCGGGACTAGCGGGGGCGAGCAGTACTTC
TRBJ1-2,TRBV4-1,-,-,CASSQDTTPGYGYTF,TGCGCCAGCAGCCAAGATACGACACCGGGATATGGCTACACCTTC
TRBJ2-5,TRBV20-1,-,-,CSASPRETQYF,TGCAGTGCTAGCCCCAGGGAGACCCAGTACTTC
TRBJ2-7,TRBV6-1,once,TRBD1,CASSADRGPSYEQYF,TGTGCCAGCAGTGCCGACAGGGGGCCCTCCTACGAGCAGTACTTC
TRBJ1-1,TRBV27,-,-,CATPRGGEAFF,TGTGCCACTCCGAGGGGGGGTGAAGCTTTCTTT
TRBJ1-1,TRBV7-9,-,-,CASSLLGRRLGGIEAFF,TGTGCCAGCAGCTTACTCGGCCGGAGACTGGGAGGTATTGAAGCTTTCTTT
TRBJ2-7,TRBV15,-,-,CATSSLEDSGVAGEQYF,TGTGCCACCAGCTCTCTCGAGGATAGCGGAGTCGCGGGAGAGCAGTACTTC
TRBJ1-2,TRBV20-1,-,TRBD1,CSASTGEGYTF,TGCAGTGCCTCGACAGGGGAGGGCTACACCTTC
TRBJ2-3,TRBV7-9,-,TRBD2,CASSQTGTTFTDTQYF,TGTGCCAGCAGCCAAACCGGGACTACCTTCACAGATACGCAGTATTTT
TRBJ1-3,TRBV4-3,-,-,CASSNEGVPGNTIYF,TGCGCCAGCAGCAACGAGGGGGTCCCTGGAAACACCATATATTTT
TRBJ2-7,TRBV4-3,-,TRBD2,CASSQSTSGAYEQYF,TGCGCCAGCAGCCAATCCACTAGCGGGGCCTACGAGCAGTACTTC
TRBJ1-5,TRBV10-1,-,-,CASSELGHRNQPQHF,TGCGCCAGCAGTGAATTGGGACATCGCAATCAGCCCCAGCATTTT
TRBJ1-1,TRBV30,-,TRBD1,CAWSSHRGLAFF,TGTGCCTGGAGCTCTCACAGGGGGCTAGCTTTCTTT
TRBJ2-1,TRBV29-1,once,TRBD2,CSVESWTSGDNEQFF,TGCAGCGTTGAATCGTGGACTAGCGGGGATAATGAGCAGTTCTTC
TRBJ2-5,TRBV14,-,-,CASSRPSGETQYF,TGTGCCAGCAGCCGTCCCTCTGGCGAGACCCAGTACTTC
TRBJ2-2,TRBV6-1,-,TRBD2,CASSASAGGTGELFF,TGTGCCAGCAGTGCGTCGGCGGGAGGCACCGGGGAGCTGTTTTTT
TRBJ2-2,TRBV5-1,-,-,CASSEPGMNTGELFF,TGCGCCAGCAGCGAACCGGGGATGAACACCGGGGAGCTGTTTTTT
TRBJ1-2,TRBV5-8,once,-,CASSLGQVYGYTF,TGTGCCAGCAGCTTGGGGCAGGTTTATGGCTACACCTTC
TRBJ2-3,TRBV9,-,TRBD1,CASSVGDRGRMDTQYF,TGTGCCAGCAGCGTAGGGGACAGGGGGCGAATGGATACGCAGTATTTT
TRBJ2-1,TRBV5-1,-,-,CASSLARSGSSYNEQFF,TGCGCCAGCAGCTTGGCGCGGAGCGGGTCCTCCTACAATGAGCAGTTCTTC
TRBJ1-2,TRBV30,-,-,CAWSVLGGFTTF,TGTGCCTGGAGTGTACTCGGGGGGTTTACCACCTTC
TRBJ2-5,TRBV9,-,TRBD1,CASSEAGTGGETQYF,TGTGCCAGCAGCGAGGCCGGGACAGGGGGCGAGACCCAGTACTTC
TRBJ2-6,TRBV9,-,-,CASSAYRNTPGANVLTF,TGTGCCAGCAGCGCATACAGGAATACACCTGGGGCCAACGTCCTGACTTTC
TRBJ1-3,TRBV7-8,-,-,CASRLDRSSGNTIYF,TGTGCCAGCAGACTCGACAGAAGCTCTGGAAACACCATATATTTT
TRBJ1-1,TRBV19,medium-sized,-,CASSIGGGTEAFF,TGTGCCAGTAGTATAGGGGGAGGCACTGAAGCTTTCTTT
TRBJ2-3,TRBV15,-,-,CATSRDRTDTQYF,TGTGCCACCAGCAGAGATCGGACAGATACGCAGTATTTT
TRBJ1-3,TRBV15,-,-,CATSRDYEGRDTIYF,TGTGCCACCAGCAGAGATTATGAGGGCAGAGACACCATATATTTT
TRBJ2-3,TRBV5-1,-,TRBD2,CASSLVRGGSDTQYF,TGCGCCAGCAGCTTGGTACGGGGGGGGTCAGATACGCAGTATTTT
TRBJ2-7,TRBV5-1,once,-,CASRQDSYYEQYF,TGCGCCAGCAGACAAGACAGTTACTACGAGCAGTACTTC
TRBJ2-3,TRBV7-3,-,-,CASSETRDTQYF,TGTGCCAGCAGCGAGACTAGAGATACGCAGTATTTT
TRBJ2-1,TRBV5-1,-,-,CASSLVVGGYNEQFF,TGCGCCAGCAGCTTGGTGGTAGGGGGCTACAATGAGCAGTTCTTC
TRBJ2-7,TRBV5-6,-,TRBD1,CASSPGTGDFYEQYF,TGTGCCAGCAGCCCCGGGACAGGGGATTTCTACGAGCAGTACTTC
TRBJ2-2,TRBV14,-,TRBD2,CASSELSGGEIGGELFF,TGTGCCAGCAGCGAACTTAGCGGGGGGGAAATTGGCGGGGAGCTGTTTTTT
TRBJ1-6,TRBV7-9,-,TRBD1,CASTVGTENYNSPLHF,TGTGCCAGCACCGTCGGGACAGAAAACTATAATTCACCCCTCCACTTT